This TCR beta chain was captured in a study of Graves' ophthalmopathy and Graves' hyperthyroidism. It was on clinical symptoms, serum thyroxine, TRAb, thyroid ultrasound and orbital computed tomography that diagnosis relied. J lost 8 bases, V lost 6 bases, and 11 bases had no gene match. This CDR3 is 15 amino acids long. From germline, CDR1 is WSHSY and CDR2 SAAADI. As the template, RNA transcripts were used to amplify TCR beta CDR3 regions. HTBI primers were used in a first-round RT-PCR, which preceded a second-round multiplex PCR. TCRdb used MiXCR to reprocess the multiplex PCR reads, holding one entry per CDR3 protein. The sample has some 1.1 million distinct CDR3 sequences, 35% to 45% seen once.

This rearrangement joins TRBV10-2 to TRBJ1-4; 8 positions match TRBD1. Sequenced: peripheral blood or thyroid tissue (not recorded which). The sequence was obtained from an adult man with Graves' hyperthyroidism. CDR3: CASSLDRDDSEKLFF. The CDR3 bases are TGCGCCAGCAGCCTGGACAGGGATGATTCGGAAAAACTGTTTTTT.